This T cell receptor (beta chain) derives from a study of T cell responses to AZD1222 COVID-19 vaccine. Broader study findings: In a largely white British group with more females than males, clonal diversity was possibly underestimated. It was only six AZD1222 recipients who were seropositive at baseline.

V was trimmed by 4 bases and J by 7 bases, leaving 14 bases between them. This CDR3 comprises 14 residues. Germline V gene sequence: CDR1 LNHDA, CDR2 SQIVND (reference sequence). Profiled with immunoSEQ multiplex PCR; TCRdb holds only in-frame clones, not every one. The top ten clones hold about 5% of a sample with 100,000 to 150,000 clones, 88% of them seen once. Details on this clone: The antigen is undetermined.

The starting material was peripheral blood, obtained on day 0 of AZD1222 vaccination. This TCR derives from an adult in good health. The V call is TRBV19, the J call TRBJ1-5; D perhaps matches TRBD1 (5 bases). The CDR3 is CASSNREGRQPQHF. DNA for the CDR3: TGTGCCAGTAGTAATAGGGAGGGACGGCAGCCCCAGCATTTT.